Each of the 22 T cell receptor beta chains below was sequenced from the same sample in a study of PD-L1 blockade in urothelial cancer. Profiled with immunoSEQ multiplex PCR; TCRdb holds only in-frame clones, not every one. The data show tens of thousands of clones, approximately 81% seen once. Time point: pretreatment peripheral blood. Sequencing used PBMCs, obtained around atezolizumab (anti-PD-L1) treatment. Every receptor here comes from a man aged 55-75 years with urothelial cancer.

The chain's CDR3 is CASRRLSEANEQFF. DNA of the CDR3: TGTGCCAGCAGACGACTAAGCGAGGCCAATGAGCAGTTCTTC. This chain connects TRBV6-5 to TRBJ2-1, with D possibly matching TRBD2 (5 bases). V was pared by 6 bases and J by 6 bases, with 15 bases between. The CDR3 runs 14 residues. Germline values: CDR1 MNHEY, CDR2 SVGAGI.

V and J are TRBV7-8 and TRBJ2-3, with D uncertain. Germline V CDR1 and CDR2: SGHVS, FQNEAQ. The V gene lost 5 bases and the J gene lost 2 bases, with 20 bases spanning the gap. The CDR3 has 17 amino acids. The CDR3 region has the DNA TGTGCCAGCAGCCCTCATGGGCCATCATTACACACAGATACGCAGTATTTT. Translated: CASSPHGPSLHTDTQYF.

The V and J genes are TRBV29-1 and TRBJ2-3; 7 nucleotides agree with TRBD1. The CDR3 has 13 residues. The germline V gene encodes CDR1 SQVTM and CDR2 ANQGSEA. V lost 7 bases and J lost 3; bases outside the gene matches: 7. This CDR3 reads CSGTQGWTDTQYF. The CDR3 nucleotides are TGCAGCGGCACACAGGGGTGGACAGATACGCAGTATTTT.

V is TRBV7-2 and J is TRBJ1-5; D is undetermined. Germline assignment: CDR1 SGHTA and CDR2 FQGNSA. V lost 3 bases and J lost 4, with 13 bases in between. CDR3 length: 15 amino acids. The CDR3 DNA is TGTGCCAGCAGCTTGAGGTTTCCTATTAATCAGCCCCAGCATTTT. This sequence encodes CASSLRFPINQPQHF.

The sample holds one count of this clone. The V call is TRBV7-3, the J call TRBJ2-3; 13 bases align to TRBD2. J lost 6 bases, V lost 5 bases, and 5 bases had no gene match. CDR1 is SGHTA and CDR2 is FQGTGA in the germline V gene. CDR3 length: 15 amino acids. The DNA of the CDR3 is TGTGCCAGCAGCCCACTAGCGGGAGGGCCGGATACGCAGTATTTT. Protein sequence: CASSPLAGGPDTQYF.

The chain links TRBV6-5 to TRBJ1-5, with D perhaps TRBD1 (6 bases). The germline gives CDR1 MNHEY, CDR2 SVGAGI. CDR3 length equals 14 residues. Trimming cost V 4 bases and J 16 bases, with 23 bases left between them. The CDR3 nucleotides read TGTGCCAGCAGTTTCAAAACGGGGACACAATTCCATCATTTT. Translation gives CASSFKTGTQFHHF.

CDR3 nucleotides: TGTGCCAGCAGTTCCCCCCAGCGGGGTTTATACGAGCAGTACTTC. It codes for CASSSPQRGLYEQYF. The chain is built from TRBV6-5 and TRBJ2-7; 7 bases line up with TRBD2. Trimming removed 4 bases from V and 4 bases from J; junction bases left unmatched: 10. This CDR3 comprises 15 residues. Looked up from germline, CDR1 is MNHEY and CDR2 is SVGAGI.

The chain joins TRBV5-6 to TRBJ2-1; D not resolved. The length of the CDR3 is 13 residues. CDR1 and CDR2 from the germline V gene are SGHDT and YYEEEE. The V gene lost 8 bases and the J gene lost 3 bases, with 12 bases spanning the gap. The CDR3 nucleotides are TGTGCCAGTCTTAGCCAAATCTACAATGAGCAGTTCTTC. Translation: CASLSQIYNEQFF. Complete variable domain (other parts from reference TRBV5-6 and TRBJ2-1): DAGVTQSPTHLIKTRGQQVTLRCSPKSGHDTVSWYQQALGQGPQFIFQYYEEEERQRGNFPDRFSGHQFPNYSSELNVNALLLGDSALYLCASLSQIYNEQFFGPGTRLTVL.

The chain carries TRBV5-4 and TRBJ2-1; 9 bases are a match to TRBD1. This CDR3 contains 15 residues. Germline CDR1 and CDR2: SGHNT and YYREEE (reference sequence). V was clipped by 4 bases and J by 5 bases; unmatched bases: 7. The CDR3 bases are TGTGCCAGCAGCGCCGGGACAGGGCAACACAATGAGCAGTTCTTC. Encoded protein: CASSAGTGQHNEQFF.

The CDR3 spells CASSPLTFTNSGANVLTF. The CDR3 DNA reads as TGTGCCAGCTCACCACTGACATTTACCAACTCTGGGGCCAACGTCCTGACTTTC. This sequence joins TRBV18 and TRBJ2-6; D gene uncertain. This CDR3 contains 18 residues. Germline CDR1 reads KGHSH; CDR2 reads LQKENI. V dropped 1 base and J dropped 0 bases, with 13 bases sitting between them.

This chain links TRBV6-5 with TRBJ2-1, with TRBD2 as a possible D gene (6 bases). Trimming took off 4 bases at V and 9 bases at J, with 7 bases between the two ends. The V gene's germline CDR1 is MNHEY and CDR2 SVGAGI. The CDR3 sequence is 11 residues long. The CDR3 region has the DNA TGTGCCAGCAGTTTGGGGGGTGAGCAGTTCTTC. It yields the protein CASSLGGEQFF.

The gene calls are TRBV27 and TRBJ2-7; perhaps TRBD1 as D (6 bases). The CDR3 has 13 amino acids. V was shortened by 4 bases and J by 0 bases, with 7 bases between the two germline ends. Germline V gene data show CDR1 as MNHEY and CDR2 as SMNVEV (reference sequence). The CDR3 loop is CASSSGASYEQYF. Written as DNA, the CDR3 is TGTGCCAGCAGTTCAGGGGCCTCCTACGAGCAGTACTTC.

The genes are TRBV28 and TRBJ1-2, with TRBD1 as a possible D gene (6 bases). Between the trimmed V and J ends, which lost 2 bases and 4 bases, there was a span of 14 bases. The CDR3 is 15 residues long. Germline V gives CDR1 MDHEN, CDR2 SYDVKM. CDR3 sequence reads: CASSLSEGVTYGYTF. DNA for the CDR3: TGTGCCAGCAGTTTAAGTGAGGGGGTGACCTATGGCTACACCTTC.

The chain combines TRBV6-6 with TRBJ2-6; the D gene is possibly TRBD1 (6 bases). Germline CDR1 and CDR2: MNHNY and SVGAGI (reference sequence). The CDR3 has 16 residues. V dropped 4 bases and J dropped 4 bases, with 14 bases sitting between them. Here the CDR3 reads CASSSSGAGGANVLTF. The CDR3 DNA reads as TGTGCCAGCAGTTCCTCAGGGGCTGGAGGGGCCAACGTCCTGACTTTC.

This clone was seen once. V and J are TRBV5-1 and TRBJ1-4; TRBD1 agrees at 11 bases. The germline V gene has CDR1 SGHRS and CDR2 YFSETQ. CDR3 length equals 15 residues. V gave up 7 bases and J gave up 2 bases; unmatched junction bases: 4. The chain's CDR3 is CASGQGARTNEKLFF. The DNA for the CDR3 is TGCGCCAGCGGACAGGGGGCGCGGACTAATGAAAAACTGTTTTTT.

The chain couples TRBV11-3 to TRBJ1-6, with a weak D call TRBD1 (5 bases). CDR1 and CDR2 from the germline V gene are SGHNT and YENEEA. V lost 1 base and J 8 bases, leaving 24 bases between the germline ends. CDR3 length: 19 amino acids. CDR3 region: CASSLAPSVWGGSDSPLHF. For the CDR3, the DNA is TGTGCCAGCAGCTTAGCTCCCTCCGTTTGGGGGGGGTCGGATTCACCCCTCCACTTT.

This rearrangement joins TRBV5-1 to TRBJ1-3; D is unclear. This CDR3 has 13 amino acids. Trimming stripped 2 bases from V and 2 bases from J, with 5 bases between. CDR1 is SGHRS, CDR2 YFSETQ, per germline. The DNA of the CDR3 is TGCGCCAGCAGCTTCGGGGCTGGAAACACCATATATTTT. This translates into CASSFGAGNTIYF.

V usage is TRBV9 and J usage is TRBJ1-3; D remains ambiguous. Per the germline V gene, CDR1 is SGDLS and CDR2 is YYNGEE. The CDR3 extends over 15 amino acids. V was trimmed by 0 bases and J by 7 bases, leaving 14 bases between them. Here the CDR3 reads CASSVARVGSNTIYF. Written as DNA, the CDR3 is TGTGCCAGCAGCGTAGCGCGGGTTGGGTCGAACACCATATATTTT.

The chain joins TRBV2 to TRBJ2-1; D gene unclear. Germline V gene sequence: CDR1 SNHLY, CDR2 FYNNEI. V was clipped by 5 bases and J by 9 bases, with 8 bases between them. There are 11 residues in the CDR3. For the CDR3, the DNA is TGTGCCAGCAGTCGAACCGGTGAGCAGTTCTTC. Residues: CASSRTGEQFF.

The V gene is TRBV6-6, the J gene TRBJ1-2; tentative D call: TRBD1 (5 bases). Trimming took 5 bases from V and 6 from J, leaving 10 bases between them. The CDR3 loop spans 12 amino acids. Per the germline V gene, CDR1 is MNHNY and CDR2 is SVGAGI (reference sequence). The CDR3 is CASSLQANGYTF. CDR3 in DNA: TGTGCCAGCAGTCTACAGGCCAATGGCTACACCTTC.

This chain links TRBV27 with TRBJ2-2; weak D call: TRBD2 (5 bases). CDR3 size: 15 residues. CDR1 and CDR2 from the germline V gene are MNHEY and SMNVEV (reference sequence). Between the trimmed V and J ends, which lost 6 bases and 0 bases, there was a span of 11 bases. The CDR3 protein is CASRTDYANTGELFF. CDR3 bases: TGTGCCAGCAGGACCGACTACGCGAACACCGGGGAGCTGTTTTTT.

This chain connects TRBV5-1 to TRBJ2-3, with 8 bases identical to TRBD2. The length of the CDR3 is 14 residues. Germline V gene lookup returns CDR1 SGHRS and CDR2 YFSETQ. The ends lost 0 bases at V and 4 bases at J; junction bases unmatched: 1. CDR3 nucleotide sequence: TGCGCCAGCAGCTTGGAGCGGGGGTCAGATACGCAGTATTTT. It encodes CASSLERGSDTQYF. Full variable domain (missing parts from reference TRBV5-1 and TRBJ2-3): KAGVTQTPRYLIKTRGQQVTLSCSPISGHRSVSWYQQTPGQGLQFLFEYFSETQRNKGNFPGRFSGRQFSNSRSEMNVSTLELGDSALYLCASSLERGSDTQYFGPGTRLTVL.